This is a list of T cell receptor beta chains from one sample in a study of blood T cell repertoires in COVID-19. Method: immunoSEQ multiplex PCR; TCRdb's copy keeps in-frame clones and lacks some. The data contain about 240,000 clones, just under 85% of them seen just once; the ten biggest clones take up about 9.5%. Sequencing was carried out using peripheral blood. The receptor source for this set is a woman of 80 years or more with acute or convalescent COVID-19. The CDR3 runs from the conserved cysteine through the conserved F or W.

TRBJ2-3 TRBV10-3 CAISVIGGGSGTDTQYF
TRBJ2-1 TRBV5-1 CASSEGQARNEQFF
TRBJ2-7 TRBV27 CASSSRTRKTTTSYEQYF
TRBJ1-3 TRBV7-9 CASSTSDRVNTIYF
TRBJ2-5 TRBV5-4 CASSLALGRAETQYF
TRBJ1-2 TRBV4-1 CASSQSYRGGYTF
TRBJ2-3 TRBV5-4 CASSSTGTAEDTQYF
TRBJ2-7 TRBV6-6 CASSYVRDSYEQYF
TRBJ1-1 TRBV29-1 CSVTGVGGGSFSTEAFF
TRBJ1-2 TRBV24-1 CATSDGQGARYGYTF
TRBJ1-1 TRBV2 CASRQGLAEAFF
TRBJ1-4 TRBV2 CASTIRTGVVEKLFF
TRBJ1-5 TRBV21-1 CASSNSQYSNQPQHF
TRBJ2-1 TRBV7-9 CASSLDRGSYNEQFF
TRBJ2-2 TRBV4-2 CASRQGGTRPNTGELFF
TRBJ2-1 TRBV28 CASSPRGGASEEQFF